A selection of T cell receptor beta chains follows, all from one sample in a study of blood T cell repertoires in COVID-19. Profiled with immunoSEQ multiplex PCR; TCRdb holds only in-frame clones, not every one. The sample contains about 59,000 clones, roughly 91% of which appear only once. Sequenced material: peripheral blood. The receptors derive from a human donor in a cohort sampled during active COVID-19. Each CDR3 is given with its conserved first and last residue. Fields, in order: V gene, J gene, clone size, D gene, CDR3 DNA, CDR3 protein. A D gene is named only where the DNA matches it firmly. Size is omitted from some rows. Given values are once, few, many or a class for expanded clones.

V gene: TRBV28
J gene: TRBJ2-7
clone size: -
D gene: -
CDR3 DNA: TGTGCCAGCAGTTTGCGAGCCTACGAGCAGTACTTC
CDR3 protein: CASSLRAYEQYF

V gene: TRBV5-1
J gene: TRBJ2-2
clone size: -
D gene: -
CDR3 DNA: TGCGCCAGCAGCCCCACCCCAAGGGGCGCCGGGGAGCTGTTTTTT
CDR3 protein: CASSPTPRGAGELFF

V gene: TRBV6-5
J gene: TRBJ2-7
clone size: -
D gene: -
CDR3 DNA: TGTGCCAGCAGGAAATGGGATAGCGACGAGCAGTACTTC
CDR3 protein: CASRKWDSDEQYF

V gene: TRBV24-1
J gene: TRBJ2-3
clone size: -
D gene: -
CDR3 DNA: TGTGCCACCAGTCGCGCAGGGGCCGGCACAGATACGCAGTATTTT
CDR3 protein: CATSRAGAGTDTQYF

V gene: TRBV6-5
J gene: TRBJ2-7
clone size: -
D gene: -
CDR3 DNA: TGTGCCAGCAGCCCCAGGCCCCAGGGTTGGTACGAGCAGTACTTC
CDR3 protein: CASSPRPQGWYEQYF

V gene: TRBV6-2/TRBV6-3
J gene: TRBJ2-3
clone size: -
D gene: TRBD1
CDR3 DNA: TGTGCCAGCAGCCGACAGGGGTTAGATACGCAGTATTTT
CDR3 protein: CASSRQGLDTQYF

V gene: TRBV7-3
J gene: TRBJ2-7
clone size: -
D gene: TRBD1
CDR3 DNA: TGTGCCAGCAGAATCCGGGACAGGGCCCTCTACGAGCAGTACTTC
CDR3 protein: CASRIRDRALYEQYF

V gene: TRBV28
J gene: TRBJ2-2
clone size: -
D gene: -
CDR3 DNA: TGTGCCAGCAGTTCCCTCGTCCCTACCGGGGAGCTGTTTTTT
CDR3 protein: CASSSLVPTGELFF

V gene: TRBV28
J gene: TRBJ2-7
clone size: -
D gene: TRBD2
CDR3 DNA: TGTGCCATACTAGCGGGAGGCCGATTGTCTCACGAGCAGTACTTC
CDR3 protein: CAILAGGRLSHEQYF

V gene: TRBV3-1/TRBV3-2
J gene: TRBJ2-2
clone size: -
D gene: TRBD2
CDR3 DNA: TGTGCCAGCAGCCGGGGACTAGCGGGAGGAGCCTTCACCGGGGAGCTGTTTTTT
CDR3 protein: CASSRGLAGGAFTGELFF

V gene: TRBV29-1
J gene: TRBJ1-2
clone size: -
D gene: TRBD1
CDR3 DNA: TGCAGCGTTGAGGGGGACAGGGGAAATTATGGCTACACCTTC
CDR3 protein: CSVEGDRGNYGYTF

V gene: TRBV6-5
J gene: TRBJ2-1
clone size: -
D gene: -
CDR3 DNA: TGTGCCAGCAGAACCGTCAGGGGAGTTTCCAATGAGCAGTTCTTC
CDR3 protein: CASRTVRGVSNEQFF

V gene: TRBV5-6
J gene: TRBJ1-5
clone size: -
D gene: TRBD1
CDR3 DNA: TGTGCCAGCAGCTTCCCGGGACAGGGGGCGATCAATAGCAATCAGCCCCAGCATTTT
CDR3 protein: CASSFPGQGAINSNQPQHF

V gene: TRBV7-2
J gene: TRBJ1-2
clone size: -
D gene: -
CDR3 DNA: TGTGCCAGCAGCTTAGGAACAGGCGATGGCTACACCTTC
CDR3 protein: CASSLGTGDGYTF

V gene: TRBV11-1
J gene: TRBJ1-1
clone size: -
D gene: -
CDR3 DNA: TGTGCCAGCAGCTTATCGACTCAGAACACTGAAGCTTTCTTT
CDR3 protein: CASSLSTQNTEAFF

V gene: TRBV7-3
J gene: TRBJ2-2
clone size: -
D gene: -
CDR3 DNA: TGTGCCAGCAGCTTAAGCGGGGCCATCGGGGAGCTGTTTTTT
CDR3 protein: CASSLSGAIGELFF

V gene: TRBV6-5
J gene: TRBJ1-2
clone size: -
D gene: TRBD1
CDR3 DNA: TGTGCCAGCAGTTGGAAAGGACAGGGAAACTATGGCTACACCTTC
CDR3 protein: CASSWKGQGNYGYTF

V gene: TRBV24-1
J gene: TRBJ1-4
clone size: -
D gene: -
CDR3 DNA: TGTGCCACCAGTGATTTGCCGGGAAGCCTTAATGAAAAACTGTTTTTT
CDR3 protein: CATSDLPGSLNEKLFF

V gene: TRBV4-1
J gene: TRBJ2-3
clone size: -
D gene: TRBD1
CDR3 DNA: TGCGCCAGCAATCTTGACAGGGTTAGCACAGATACGCAGTATTTT
CDR3 protein: CASNLDRVSTDTQYF

V gene: TRBV28
J gene: TRBJ2-7
clone size: -
D gene: TRBD1
CDR3 DNA: TGTGCCAGCAGTTTGGGGGGACAGGGTTCCTACGAGCAGTACTTC
CDR3 protein: CASSLGGQGSYEQYF

V gene: TRBV2
J gene: TRBJ1-1
clone size: -
D gene: TRBD1
CDR3 DNA: TGTGAGGGAGGCCAGGGGGTTAACACTGAAGCTTTCTTT
CDR3 protein: CEGGQGVNTEAFF

V gene: TRBV25-1
J gene: TRBJ2-7
clone size: -
D gene: -
CDR3 DNA: TGTGCCAGCACCTCCTCCGGGGGATCGCAGTACTTC
CDR3 protein: CASTSSGGSQYF

V gene: TRBV6-4
J gene: TRBJ2-7
clone size: -
D gene: -
CDR3 DNA: TGTGCCAGCAGTGACTCGAGGTCCTACGAGCAGTACTTC
CDR3 protein: CASSDSRSYEQYF

V gene: TRBV12-3/TRBV12-4
J gene: TRBJ2-7
clone size: -
D gene: -
CDR3 DNA: TGTGCCAGCAGCCTTAACTACGAGCAGTACTTC
CDR3 protein: CASSLNYEQYF

V gene: TRBV9
J gene: TRBJ1-4
clone size: -
D gene: -
CDR3 DNA: TGTGCCAGCAGCGTAGACGGGGGAGGTGAAAAACTGTTTTTT
CDR3 protein: CASSVDGGGEKLFF

V gene: TRBV12-3/TRBV12-4
J gene: TRBJ1-2
clone size: few
D gene: -
CDR3 DNA: TGTGCCAGCAGTCCCAGACAGGATGGCTACACCTTC
CDR3 protein: CASSPRQDGYTF

V gene: TRBV3-1/TRBV3-2
J gene: TRBJ2-3
clone size: -
D gene: -
CDR3 DNA: TGTGCCAGCAGCCATCTCACAGATACGCAGTATTTT
CDR3 protein: CASSHLTDTQYF

V gene: TRBV12-3/TRBV12-4
J gene: TRBJ1-2
clone size: few
D gene: TRBD1
CDR3 DNA: TGTGCCAGCAGACAGGGGAGGTATGGCTACACCTTC
CDR3 protein: CASRQGRYGYTF

V gene: TRBV4-1
J gene: TRBJ2-2
clone size: -
D gene: -
CDR3 DNA: TGCGCCAGCAGCCAAGCCCCTCTCGGACAGAGGACCGGGGAGCTGTTTTTT
CDR3 protein: CASSQAPLGQRTGELFF

V gene: TRBV14
J gene: TRBJ1-1
clone size: -
D gene: TRBD1
CDR3 DNA: TGTGCCAGCAGCCCAGGGGGCAAGGGAGCTTTCTTT
CDR3 protein: CASSPGGKGAFF

V gene: TRBV28
J gene: TRBJ1-1
clone size: -
D gene: -
CDR3 DNA: TGTGCCAGCGGTAGGGGCGGCACTGAAGCTTTCTTT
CDR3 protein: CASGRGGTEAFF

V gene: TRBV21-1
J gene: TRBJ2-7
clone size: -
D gene: -
CDR3 DNA: TGTGCCAGCAGCAAAGTAACTAGCGGGGACTACGAGCAGTACTTC
CDR3 protein: CASSKVTSGDYEQYF

V gene: TRBV5-1
J gene: TRBJ1-3
clone size: -
D gene: -
CDR3 DNA: TGCGCCAGCAGCTTACTGCTAGGAGCTGGAAACACCATATATTTT
CDR3 protein: CASSLLLGAGNTIYF